What follows is one T cell receptor (beta chain) and its context. This sample was taken from a study of blood T cell repertoires in COVID-19. CDR3 length: 16 amino acids. Trimming pared 6 bases from V and 0 bases from J, leaving 18 bases between. Germline assignment: CDR1 SGHNT and CDR2 YENEEA. The repertoire was sequenced with immunoSEQ multiplex PCR; TCRdb's copy has only in-frame clones and lacks some. This sample has about 210,000 clones, with approximately 86% found just once. The chain links TRBV11-3 to TRBJ2-7, with a weak D call TRBD1 (6 bases). The TCR originated in a woman in her twenties or thirties who had been exposed to COVID-19. Sequenced input: PBMCs or T cells enriched from blood (not recorded which). This CDR3 reads CASRYQGPASSYEQYF. The CDR3 coding sequence is TGTGCCAGCAGATACCAGGGGCCAGCCAGCTCCTACGAGCAGTACTTC.